The sample holds one count of the clone carrying this T cell receptor (beta chain). Clones were sequenced by immunoSEQ multiplex PCR, and TCRdb holds only the in-frame ones, with some missing. The repertoire has some 130,000 clones, roughly 90% of them found once; the top ten carry 2.5%. The data derive from a study of control samples from healthy donors and cancer patients. The ends were cut back, 2 bases at V and 8 bases at J, with 9 bases in the middle. Germline V gene data show CDR1 as ENHRY and CDR2 as SYGVKD. The CDR3 is made up of 12 amino acids. Sequences were obtained from blood. The chain is built from TRBV10-3 and TRBJ1-2; D unresolved. This receptor was identified in a man aged 35-49 years in good health. The CDR3 protein is CAISEQRLGYTF. CDR3 DNA sequence: TGTGCCATCAGTGAGCAGAGACTCGGCTACACCTTC.